This note documents a single T cell receptor beta chain sequence. Its antigen remains unknown. No sorting of T cells preceded isolation of total RNA from whole blood. These data belong to a study of monozygotic twins with inflammatory bowel disease. Findings of the study overall: None of the different T cell subtypes could be distinguished from one another.

This CDR3 is 16 amino acids long. TCRdb re-called the 5' RACE reads and shows each CDR3 protein once, DNA omitted. This sample contains around 200,000 distinct CDR3 sequences. The sample consisted of blood. The origin of this receptor is a human donor with ulcerative colitis or Crohn's disease, or a healthy co-twin of an affected twin (not recorded which). J is TRBJ2-7 and V is TRBV12-3 or TRBV12-4; TCRdb designates TRBD1, a call that cannot be tested without DNA. The CDR3 loop reads CASSFKGQEVTYEQYF.